This passage covers 21 T cell receptor beta chains from one sample sequenced in a study of blood T cell repertoires in COVID-19. The assay was immunoSEQ multiplex PCR, and TCRdb's table has in-frame clones only and misses some. Here the sample spans over 200,000 clones, 70% to 85% being singletons. The sample comprised peripheral blood. These receptors all stem from a woman aged 80 or older with COVID-19, enrolled during active disease.

The sample holds one count of this clone. The chain couples TRBV19 to TRBJ1-5, with a weak D call TRBD1 (5 bases). The germline gives CDR1 LNHDA, CDR2 SQIVND (reference sequence). Trimming took off 6 bases at V and 11 bases at J, with 20 bases between the two ends. The CDR3 totals 14 residues. As DNA, the CDR3 is TGTGCCAGTAGCCTGGACACTGCAAAGTTAGCCCAGCATTTT. It yields the protein CASSLDTAKLAQHF.

The V gene is TRBV19, the J gene TRBJ2-5; 9 positions match TRBD1. The CDR3 sequence is 15 residues long. CDR1 and CDR2 from the germline V gene are LNHDA and SQIVND (reference sequence). V lost 0 bases to trimming and J lost 4 bases; unmatched junction nucleotides: 3. CDR3 residues: CASSIDPQGAETQYF. CDR3 in DNA: TGTGCCAGTAGTATAGATCCACAGGGGGCAGAGACCCAGTACTTC.

The genes are TRBV7-2 and TRBJ2-5; 7 nucleotides line up with TRBD2. V shed 3 bases and J 2 bases; nucleotides not matched to a gene: 3. CDR3 length equals 14 residues. The germline gives CDR1 SGHTA, CDR2 FQGNSA. The CDR3 bases are TGTGCCAGCAGCTTCCAGCGGGGACAAGAGACCCAGTACTTC. Translating it yields CASSFQRGQETQYF.

The chain combines TRBV14 with TRBJ1-1, with TRBD1 identical over 7 bases. Unmatched junction bases numbered 3, after V lost 4 bases and J lost 4 bases. CDR1 and CDR2 (germline): SGHDN, FVKESK. There are 13 residues in the CDR3. CDR3: CASSPQGPTEAFF. In DNA form, the CDR3 reads TGTGCCAGCAGCCCACAGGGGCCCACTGAAGCTTTCTTT. The full variable domain, completed using reference TRBV14 and TRBJ1-1, is EAGVTQFPSHSVIEKGQTVTLRCDPISGHDNLYWYRRVMGKEIKFLLHFVKESKQDESGMPNNRFLAERTGGTYSTLKVQPAELEDSGVYFCASSPQGPTEAFFGQGTRLTVV.

This clone has just one count. The gene calls are TRBV6-6 and TRBJ1-5; no clear D. CDR1 MNHNY and CDR2 SVGAGI come from the germline V gene (reference sequence). The CDR3 loop spans 14 amino acids. V was shortened by 2 bases and J by 0 bases, with 5 bases between the two germline ends. CDR3 amino acids: CASSYGGSNQPQHF. DNA for the CDR3: TGTGCCAGCAGTTACGGCGGTAGCAATCAGCCCCAGCATTTT.

The gene calls are TRBV5-1 and TRBJ1-3; tentatively, D is TRBD1 (6 bases). The V gene's germline CDR1 is SGHRS and CDR2 YFSETQ. The germline V and J ends were trimmed by 3 bases and 1 base, with 14 bases remaining between them. This CDR3 is 16 amino acids long. The CDR3 here is CASSSDSLSSGNTIYF. DNA of the CDR3: TGCGCCAGCAGCTCGGACAGCTTATCATCTGGAAACACCATATATTTT.

The gene calls are TRBV3-1 (or the pseudogene TRBV3-2) and TRBJ1-1; a possible D gene is TRBD1 (5 bases). V was cut by 4 bases and J by 4 bases, with 13 bases left in between. CDR1 and CDR2 from the germline V gene are LGHDT and YNNKEL (reference sequence). The CDR3 length is 14 residues. CDR3 protein: CASSRGARGTEAFF. CDR3 in DNA: TGTGCCAGCAGCCGAGGTGCAAGGGGCACTGAAGCTTTCTTT.

V and J are TRBV6-5 and TRBJ2-5; the match to TRBD1 covers 10 bases. The V gene end was trimmed by 5 bases and the J gene end by 9 bases; junction bases not matched to a gene: 9. CDR1 is MNHEY, CDR2 SVGAGI, per germline. The CDR3 has 14 residues. CDR3 nucleotide sequence: TGTGCCAGCAGTATCGGACAGGGGGTTAGGGCCCAGTACTTC. It codes for CASSIGQGVRAQYF.

The genes are TRBV7-3 and TRBJ2-7; D is possibly TRBD2 (6 bases). The CDR3 covers 13 residues. Trimming removed 5 bases at V and 5 bases at J, with 13 bases between. Germline V gene lookup returns CDR1 SGHTA and CDR2 FQGTGA. The CDR3: CASSGAGPDEQYF. The CDR3, as DNA: TGTGCCAGCAGCGGGGCGGGGCCCGACGAGCAGTACTTC.

For this clone: This sample also contains other DNA sequences that code for the same CDR3. The V gene is TRBV27, the J gene TRBJ2-6, with no clear D. The CDR3 runs 14 residues. Between the trimmed V and J ends, which lost 2 bases and 0 bases, there was a span of 2 bases. Germline CDR1 MNHEY, CDR2 SMNVEV (reference sequence). The DNA for the CDR3 is TGTGCCAGCAGTTTACTCTCTGGGGCCAACGTCCTGACTTTC. Amino acid sequence: CASSLLSGANVLTF.

The CDR3 DNA follows: TGTGCCAGCAGCACGGGGACACCTTATGAAGCTTTCTTT. It yields the protein CASSTGTPYEAFF. The chain recombines TRBV11-2 with TRBJ1-1, with a tentative D call TRBD1 (6 bases). V was pared by 5 bases and J by 7 bases, with 14 bases between. In germline, CDR1 is SGHAT, CDR2 FQNNGV. CDR3 length: 13 residues.

This chain links TRBV6-2 or TRBV6-3 with TRBJ1-5; TRBD1 agrees at 9 bases. The V segment lost 5 bases and the J segment 3 bases; nucleotides outside the gene matches: 5. Germline CDR1 and CDR2: MNHEY and SVGEGT. The CDR3 sequence is 15 residues long. The CDR3 DNA reads as TGTGCCAGCAGTGTGACAGGGGGAATCAATCAGCCCCAGCATTTT. Its translation is CASSVTGGINQPQHF.

The chain is built from TRBV7-3 and TRBJ2-3; 13 positions agree with TRBD2. The CDR3 covers 16 residues. Trimming removed 5 bases from V and 4 bases from J; junction bases left unmatched: 6. CDR1 and CDR2 (germline): SGHTA, FQGTGA. CDR3: CASSTGLAGAADTQYF. The CDR3, as DNA: TGTGCCAGCAGCACCGGACTAGCGGGAGCTGCAGATACGCAGTATTTT.

The chain combines TRBV9 with TRBJ1-1; D perhaps matches TRBD1 (5 bases). The CDR3 totals 13 residues. Germline V gives CDR1 SGDLS, CDR2 YYNGEE. Trimming cost V 0 bases and J 6 bases, with 9 bases left between them. The CDR3 is CASSVVGGAEAFF. In DNA form, the CDR3 reads TGTGCCAGCAGCGTAGTCGGGGGGGCTGAAGCTTTCTTT.

This rearrangement joins TRBV5-1 to TRBJ2-7, with D perhaps matching TRBD2 (5 bases). CDR3 length equals 16 residues. Germline V gives CDR1 SGHRS, CDR2 YFSETQ. Trimming took 2 bases from V and 7 from J, leaving 22 bases between them. The CDR3 spells CASSFDIRGVRDEQYF. CDR3 nucleotides: TGCGCCAGCAGCTTTGACATTCGTGGAGTGAGGGATGAGCAGTACTTC. Filled out from reference TRBV5-1 and TRBJ2-7, the complete variable domain reads KAGVTQTPRYLIKTRGQQVTLSCSPISGHRSVSWYQQTPGQGLQFLFEYFSETQRNKGNFPGRFSGRQFSNSRSEMNVSTLELGDSALYLCASSFDIRGVRDEQYFGPGTRLTVT.

The CDR3 sequence: CASSRVDTEAFF. As DNA, the CDR3 is TGCGCCAGCAGTAGAGTTGACACTGAAGCTTTCTTT. The chain joins TRBV5-1 to TRBJ1-1; D is uncertain. Germline loops: CDR1 SGHRS, CDR2 YFSETQ. The CDR3 spans 12 residues. V was shortened by 5 bases and J by 3 bases, with 8 bases between the two germline ends.

The CDR3 DNA follows: TGTGCCAGCAGCCAAAGGGGTACCTCCTACGAGCAGTACTTC. It yields the protein CASSQRGTSYEQYF. This chain links TRBV3-1 (or the pseudogene TRBV3-2) with TRBJ2-7, with a tentative D call TRBD1 (5 bases). V was cut by 2 bases and J by 0 bases, with 8 bases left in between. CDR3 size: 14 residues. The germline V gene encodes CDR1 LGHDT and CDR2 YNNKEL (reference sequence).

The chain has TRBV19 and TRBJ2-1; no reliable D call. V was pared by 5 bases and J by 2 bases, with 10 bases between. CDR1 and CDR2 from the germline V gene are LNHDA and SQIVND (reference sequence). The CDR3 has 14 amino acids. The CDR3 loop is CASSGQAPYNEQFF. For the CDR3, the DNA is TGTGCCAGTAGTGGGCAGGCTCCCTACAATGAGCAGTTCTTC.

The chain combines TRBV18 with TRBJ2-7, with 9 bases aligning to TRBD1. V trimming: 6 bases; J trimming: 5 bases; junction bases outside the gene matches: 8. The CDR3 runs to 14 residues. In germline, CDR1 is KGHSH, CDR2 LQKENI. This chain's CDR3 is CASSRTQGAHEQYF. In nucleotides, the CDR3 is TGTGCCAGCTCGCGAACACAGGGGGCCCACGAGCAGTACTTC.

In its sample, this clone was seen many times. This chain uses TRBV3-1 (or the pseudogene TRBV3-2) with TRBJ1-3; D remains ambiguous. The CDR3 has 14 residues. V was pared by 1 base and J by 9 bases, with 13 bases between. Germline CDR1 and CDR2: LGHDT and YNNKEL (reference sequence). The DNA of the CDR3 is TGTGCCAGCAGCCAAGTCCGGGATAGTAGCACCATATATTTT. Its protein is CASSQVRDSSTIYF.

This chain links TRBV15 with TRBJ2-7, with TRBD2 matching 10 bases. The CDR3 is made up of 15 amino acids. Germline CDR1 reads LNHNV; CDR2 reads YYDKDF (reference sequence). V lost 0 bases to trimming and J lost 9 bases; unmatched junction nucleotides: 8. CDR3 bases: TGTGCCACCAGCAGAGATCTAGCGGGAGACTTATGGCAGTACTTC. Its protein product is CATSRDLAGDLWQYF. Looking up the rest from reference TRBV15 and TRBJ2-7 gives the full variable domain: DAMVIQNPRYQVTQFGKPVTLSCSQTLNHNVMYWYQQKSSQAPKLLFHYYDKDFNNEADTPDNFQSRRPNTSFCFLDIRSPGLGDTAMYLCATSRDLAGDLWQYFGPGTRLTVT.